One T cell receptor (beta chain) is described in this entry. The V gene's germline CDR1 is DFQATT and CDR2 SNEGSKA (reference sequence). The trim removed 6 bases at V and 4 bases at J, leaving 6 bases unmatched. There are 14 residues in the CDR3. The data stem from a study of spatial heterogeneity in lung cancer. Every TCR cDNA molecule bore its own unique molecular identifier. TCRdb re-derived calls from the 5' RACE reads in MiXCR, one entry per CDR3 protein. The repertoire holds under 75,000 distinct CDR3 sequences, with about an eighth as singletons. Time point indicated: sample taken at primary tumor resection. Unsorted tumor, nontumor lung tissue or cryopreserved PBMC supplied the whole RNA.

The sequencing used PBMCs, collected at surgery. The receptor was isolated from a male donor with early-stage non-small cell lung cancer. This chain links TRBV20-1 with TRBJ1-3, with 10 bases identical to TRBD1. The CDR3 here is CSAPDRGRGNTIYF. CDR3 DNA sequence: TGCAGTGCCCCTGACAGGGGGCGAGGAAACACCATATATTTT.